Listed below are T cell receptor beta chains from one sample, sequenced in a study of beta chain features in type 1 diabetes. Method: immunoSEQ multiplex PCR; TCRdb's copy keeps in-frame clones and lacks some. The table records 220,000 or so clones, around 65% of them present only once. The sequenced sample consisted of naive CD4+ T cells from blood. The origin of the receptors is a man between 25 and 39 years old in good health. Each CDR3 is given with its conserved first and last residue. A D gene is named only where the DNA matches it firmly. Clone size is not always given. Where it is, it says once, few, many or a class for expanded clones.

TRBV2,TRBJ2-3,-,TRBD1,TGTGCCACCCCGGGACAGGGGTCCGGCCGATCCAGGACAGATACGCAGTATTTT,CATPGQGSGRSRTDTQYF
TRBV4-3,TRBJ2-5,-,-,TGCGCCAGCAGCCAATATACTACAGGGACGGAGACCCAGTACTTC,CASSQYTTGTETQYF
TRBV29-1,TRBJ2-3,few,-,TGCAGCGTTGAGAGTCGGGGAATGGTAGATACGCAGTATTTT,CSVESRGMVDTQYF
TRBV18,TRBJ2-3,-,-,TGTGCCAGCTCACCACATCCGGGGGATACGCAGTATTTT,CASSPHPGDTQYF
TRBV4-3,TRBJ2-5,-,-,TGCGCCAGCAGCCAAGATTGGGGTACTTCTCAAGAGACCCAGTACTTC,CASSQDWGTSQETQYF
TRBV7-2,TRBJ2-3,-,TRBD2,TGTGCCAGCAGCACTAGCGGTCGCACAGATACGCAGTATTTT,CASSTSGRTDTQYF
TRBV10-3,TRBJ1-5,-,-,TGTGCCATCAGTGAGGGGGTTTTGGGCAATCAGCCCCAGCATTTT,CAISEGVLGNQPQHF
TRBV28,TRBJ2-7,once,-,TGTGCCAGCAGTGCCCAGACCCCCTCCCGGTACGAGCAGTACTTC,CASSAQTPSRYEQYF
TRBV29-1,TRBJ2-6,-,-,TGCAGCGTTGAGCGGGGGCCCGGGGCCAACGTCCTGACTTTC,CSVERGPGANVLTF
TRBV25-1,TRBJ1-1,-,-,TGTGCCAGCCGGGAGACGGGGGGTACTGAAGCTTTCTTT,CASRETGGTEAFF
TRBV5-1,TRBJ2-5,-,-,TGCGCCAGCAGCTTATGGGACCAAGAGACCCAGTACTTC,CASSLWDQETQYF
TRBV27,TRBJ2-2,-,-,TGTGCCAGCAGTTTAGAAGTAACCGGGGAGCTGTTTTTT,CASSLEVTGELFF
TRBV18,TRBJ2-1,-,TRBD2,TGTGCCAGCTCACCAGGACTAGCTTTCGTCAATGAGCAGTTCTTC,CASSPGLAFVNEQFF
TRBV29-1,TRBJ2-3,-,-,TGCAGCGCTACCGGGGGATCAGATACGCAGTATTTT,CSATGGSDTQYF
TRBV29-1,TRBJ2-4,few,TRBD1,TGCAGCGTTGAAGATGGACAGGGGGCAAACATTCAGTACTTC,CSVEDGQGANIQYF
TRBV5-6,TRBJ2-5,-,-,TGTGCCAGCAGCTTGAACAGTGGGGAGACCCAGTACTTC,CASSLNSGETQYF
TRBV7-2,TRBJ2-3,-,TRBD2,TGTGCCAGCAGTTCCATAGCGGGAGGCACAGATACGCAGTATTTT,CASSSIAGGTDTQYF
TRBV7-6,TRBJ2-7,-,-,TGTGCCAGCATCGCCACGGACAGCAGTTCGGGCGAGCAGTACTTC,CASIATDSSSGEQYF
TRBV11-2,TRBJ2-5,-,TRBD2,TGTGCCAGCAGCTTATTGGGCGGGAGTATCGGCGTAGAGACCCAGTACTTC,CASSLLGGSIGVETQYF
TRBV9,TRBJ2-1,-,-,TGTGCCAGCAGCGTAGGTGGGACCAGCTCCTACAATGAGCAGTTCTTC,CASSVGGTSSYNEQFF
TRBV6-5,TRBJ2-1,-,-,TGTGCCAGCAGGACCCCTGGTTACAATGAGCAGTTCTTC,CASRTPGYNEQFF
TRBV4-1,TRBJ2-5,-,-,TGCGCCAGCAGGTCCAGGGACGGAATCCAAGAGACCCAGTACTTC,CASRSRDGIQETQYF
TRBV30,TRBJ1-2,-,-,TGTGCCTCGACGGAAGATGGCTACACCTTC,CASTEDGYTF
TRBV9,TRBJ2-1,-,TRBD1,TGTGCCAGCAGCATGAGGACAGGGGGCATGTACAATGAGCAGTTCTTC,CASSMRTGGMYNEQFF
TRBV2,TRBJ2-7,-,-,TGTGCCAGCCGCTCACCGTCTGGCTACGAGCAGTACTTC,CASRSPSGYEQYF
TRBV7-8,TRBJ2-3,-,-,TGTGCCAGCAGCTTAGCAACAGGATCTAGCACAGATACGCAGTATTTT,CASSLATGSSTDTQYF
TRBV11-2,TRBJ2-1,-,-,TGTGCCAGCAGCTTAGCCGGGGGCAAAACCTCCTACAATGAGCAGTTCTTC,CASSLAGGKTSYNEQFF
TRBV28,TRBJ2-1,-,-,TGTGCCAGCAGTATTCCAAAAGCGGGCGACAATGAGCAGTTCTTC,CASSIPKAGDNEQFF
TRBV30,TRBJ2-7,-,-,TGTGCCTGGGGACGGAGCTCCTACGAGCAGTACTTC,CAWGRSSYEQYF
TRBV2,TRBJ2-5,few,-,TGTGCCAGCAGCCAGACAGGATTGGTGGCCCAGTACTTC,CASSQTGLVAQYF
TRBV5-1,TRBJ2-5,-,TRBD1,TGCGCCAGCAGCTTAGGGACAGAGGGAGAGACCCAGTACTTC,CASSLGTEGETQYF
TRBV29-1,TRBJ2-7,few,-,TGCAGCGTTGAATTGGGGGACTCCTACGAGCAGTACTTC,CSVELGDSYEQYF
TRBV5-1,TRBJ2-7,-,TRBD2,TGCGCCAGCAGCCCCGGACTAGCGGCAATCAACTACGAGCAGTACTTC,CASSPGLAAINYEQYF
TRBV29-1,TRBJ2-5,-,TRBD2,TGCAGCGTTGAATGGAGGGGACTAGCGGGGGAAGAGACCCAGTACTTC,CSVEWRGLAGEETQYF
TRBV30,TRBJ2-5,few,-,TGTGCCTGGAGACAGAGCCAAGAGACCCAGTACTTC,CAWRQSQETQYF
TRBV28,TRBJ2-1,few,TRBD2,TGTGCCAGCATGGAAGCGGGAGAACGCGATGAGCAGTTCTTC,CASMEAGERDEQFF
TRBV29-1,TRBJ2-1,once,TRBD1,TGCAGCGTTGAGCCGGGACAGGGGGCTACCTACAATGAGCAGTTCTTC,CSVEPGQGATYNEQFF
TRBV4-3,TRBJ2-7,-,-,TGCGCCAGCAGCCAGACGGCAGACTCCTACGAGCAGTACTTC,CASSQTADSYEQYF
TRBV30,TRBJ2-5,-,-,TGTGCCTTCTCGCAGGAGACCCAGTACTTC,CAFSQETQYF
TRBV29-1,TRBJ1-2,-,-,TGCAGCGACGGGACCAGCTATGGCTACACCTTC,CSDGTSYGYTF
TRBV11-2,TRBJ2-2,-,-,TGTGCCAGCAGCTTAGAAGTCGGGGAGCTGTTTTTT,CASSLEVGELFF
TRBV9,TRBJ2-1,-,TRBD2,TGTGCCAGCAGCATAAGGACTAGCGAGGTTCGAAGCTCCTACAATGAGCAGTTCTTC,CASSIRTSEVRSSYNEQFF
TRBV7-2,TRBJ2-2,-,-,TGTGCCAGCAGCTTAGTGGGACGGCACAACACCGGGGAGCTGTTTTTT,CASSLVGRHNTGELFF
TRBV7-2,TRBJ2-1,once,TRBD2,TGTGCCAGCAGCTTATCGGCTAGCGGGGGTGGGTTCTTC,CASSLSASGGGFF
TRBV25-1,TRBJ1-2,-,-,TGTGCCAGCAGTGAAGGGGTAGGCTACACCTTC,CASSEGVGYTF